The 9 T cell receptor beta chains listed next were all sequenced from one sample in a study of shared clonotypes between healthy human individuals. This table comes from immunoSEQ multiplex PCR, and its TCRdb copy is limited to in-frame clones, with some not included. The sample consists of over 2,000,000 clones, about 94% of them appearing once. Cells designated naive CD8 were CD45RO-negative and were positively selected for CCR7, with terminally differentiated effector memory CD45RA+ cells excluded. The sample taken for sequencing was naive CD8+ T cells from PBMCs. The receptor source for this set is a man aged 18 to 35 in good health. Some clones in this sample may be carry-over from other donors' samples.

This chain uses TRBV6-4 with TRBJ2-2; 7 bases fit TRBD1. There are 14 residues in the CDR3. Losses at the gene ends were 8 bases for V and 7 bases for J; bases not matched to a gene: 10. CDR1 is MRHNA, CDR2 SNTAGT, per germline. Here the CDR3 DNA reads TGTGCCAGCCGAGCCAGGGGGTATGGCGGGGAGCTGTTTTTT. Translated, it gives CASRARGYGGELFF.

This sequence joins TRBV29-1 and TRBJ2-2; TRBD2 is a possible D gene (6 bases). Germline CDR1 SQVTM, CDR2 ANQGSEA. V gave up 4 bases and J gave up 0 bases, with 9 bases separating them. CDR3 length: 14 residues. This CDR3 is CSVVPGANTGELFF. The DNA of the CDR3 is TGCAGCGTTGTCCCGGGAGCGAACACCGGGGAGCTGTTTTTT.

The chain has TRBV7-6 and TRBJ2-2; 7 nucleotides agree with TRBD2. Trimming cost V 3 bases and J 6 bases; bases outside gene matches: 1. The CDR3 covers 13 residues. Germline assignment: CDR1 SGHVS and CDR2 FNYEAQ. CDR3 nucleotide sequence: TGTGCCAGCAGCTTTGGGGGGGCCGGGGAGCTGTTTTTT. Translating it yields CASSFGGAGELFF.

This clone has only one observation. The chain links TRBV11-2 to TRBJ2-3, with 7 bases matching TRBD2. J lost 0 bases, V lost 11 bases, and 11 bases had no gene match. Per germline, CDR1 SGHAT and CDR2 FQNNGV. CDR3 size: 15 residues. CDR3 residues: CAPLLTGGSTDTQYF. CDR3 DNA sequence: TGTGCCCCCCTTCTCACGGGAGGTAGCACAGATACGCAGTATTTT.

This sequence joins TRBV7-9 and TRBJ2-7, with 7 nucleotides matching TRBD2. The germline gives CDR1 SEHNR, CDR2 FQNEAQ (reference sequence). The V segment lost 5 bases and the J segment 7 bases; nucleotides outside the gene matches: 14. CDR3 length: 15 amino acids. CDR3 residues: CASSHPGTGLGEQYF. DNA of the CDR3: TGTGCCAGCAGCCATCCCGGGACCGGACTAGGGGAGCAGTACTTC.

The chain joins TRBV23-1 to TRBJ1-3; 7 bases agree with TRBD1. TRBV23-1 has ORF status, its function being uncertain. This CDR3 has 17 residues. V lost 0 bases and J lost 2; bases outside the gene matches: 7. CDR3 loop: CASSQSALTGTGNTIYF. DNA of the CDR3: TGCGCCAGCAGTCAATCAGCCCTGACAGGGACTGGAAACACCATATATTTT.

This clone was counted once. J is TRBJ1-1 and V is TRBV2; 7 bases are shared with TRBD1. CDR1 is SNHLY, CDR2 FYNNEI, per germline. V lost 7 bases to trimming and J lost 1 base; unmatched junction nucleotides: 6. This CDR3 spans 14 amino acids. CDR3 coding DNA: TGTGCCAGCAAGATAAGGGACAGGAACACTGAAGCTTTCTTT. This gives the protein CASKIRDRNTEAFF.

The genes are TRBV7-9 and TRBJ2-7; D is unresolved. Germline lookup yields CDR1 SEHNR and CDR2 FQNEAQ (reference sequence). V gave up 5 bases and J gave up 2 bases, with 13 bases separating them. The length of the CDR3 is 14 residues. CDR3 coding DNA: TGTGCCAGCAGCAAGTCCCCATCCCCCTACGAGCAGTACTTC. This sequence encodes CASSKSPSPYEQYF.

V gene TRBV11-2 combines with J gene TRBJ2-3; 9 bases match TRBD2. The V gene end was trimmed by 1 base and the J gene end by 2 bases; junction bases not matched to a gene: 7. Germline V gives CDR1 SGHAT, CDR2 FQNNGV. CDR3 length: 17 amino acids. The CDR3 bases are TGTGCCAGCAGCTTAGCCTCACTAGCGGGTTACACAGATACGCAGTATTTT. Its translation: CASSLASLAGYTDTQYF.